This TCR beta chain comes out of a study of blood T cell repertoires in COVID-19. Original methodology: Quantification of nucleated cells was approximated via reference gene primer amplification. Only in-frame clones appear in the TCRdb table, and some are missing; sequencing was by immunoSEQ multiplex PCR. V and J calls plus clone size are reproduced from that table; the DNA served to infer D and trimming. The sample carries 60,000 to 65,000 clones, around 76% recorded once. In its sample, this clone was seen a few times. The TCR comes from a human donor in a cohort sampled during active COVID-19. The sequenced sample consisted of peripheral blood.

CDR3 protein: CASRASTGNYGYTF. The DNA of the CDR3 is TGTGCCAGCAGGGCATCCACAGGGAACTATGGCTACACCTTC. V and J are TRBV6-5 and TRBJ1-2, with a tentative D call TRBD1 (6 bases). CDR1 and CDR2 (germline): MNHEY, SVGAGI. This CDR3 is 14 amino acids long. The V end lost 6 bases, the J end lost 2 bases, and 13 bases lay between the germline ends.